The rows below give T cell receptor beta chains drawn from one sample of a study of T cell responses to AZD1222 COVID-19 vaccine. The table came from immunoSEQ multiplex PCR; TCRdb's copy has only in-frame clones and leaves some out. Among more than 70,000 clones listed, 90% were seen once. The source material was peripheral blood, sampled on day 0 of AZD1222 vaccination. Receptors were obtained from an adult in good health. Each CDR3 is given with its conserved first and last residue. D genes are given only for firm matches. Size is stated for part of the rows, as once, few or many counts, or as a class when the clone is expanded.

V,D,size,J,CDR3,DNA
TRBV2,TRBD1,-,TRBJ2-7,CASRPGQGIYEQYF,TGTGCCAGCAGACCGGGACAGGGGATCTACGAGCAGTACTTC
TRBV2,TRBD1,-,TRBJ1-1,CASSPIPRQGSTEAFF,TGTGCCAGCAGTCCGATCCCGAGACAGGGGAGTACTGAAGCTTTCTTT
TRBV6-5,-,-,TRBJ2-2,CASSYPPTGELFF,TGTGCCAGCAGTTACCCCCCCACCGGGGAGCTGTTTTTT
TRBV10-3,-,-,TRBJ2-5,CATLDGRQETQYF,TGTGCCACCCTTGATGGTCGACAAGAGACCCAGTACTTC
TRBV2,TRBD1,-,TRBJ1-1,CASSPQGAGNTEAFF,TGTGCCAGCAGTCCGCAGGGGGCAGGGAACACTGAAGCTTTCTTT
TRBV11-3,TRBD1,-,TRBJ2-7,CASSSYRGSEQYF,TGTGCCAGCAGCTCCTACAGGGGGTCCGAGCAGTACTTC
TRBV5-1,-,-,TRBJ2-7,CASSLARGNYEQYF,TGCGCCAGCAGCTTGGCAAGGGGGAACTACGAGCAGTACTTC
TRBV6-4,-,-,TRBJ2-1,CASSDSQEGGSSYNEQFF,TGTGCCAGCAGTGACTCGCAGGAGGGGGGCAGCTCCTACAATGAGCAGTTCTTC
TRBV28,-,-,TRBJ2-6,CASSPPIGPTSGANVLTF,TGTGCCAGCAGTCCACCCATTGGGCCAACCTCTGGGGCCAACGTCCTGACTTTC
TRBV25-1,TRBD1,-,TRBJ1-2,CASRGTGKIYGYTF,TGTGCCAGCAGGGGGACAGGAAAGATCTACGGCTACACCTTC
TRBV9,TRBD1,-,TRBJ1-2,CASSIGTGHYGYTF,TGTGCCAGCAGCATCGGGACAGGCCACTATGGCTACACCTTC
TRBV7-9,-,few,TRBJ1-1,CASTYDGPLNTEAFF,TGTGCCAGCACTTATGACGGTCCCTTGAACACTGAAGCTTTCTTT
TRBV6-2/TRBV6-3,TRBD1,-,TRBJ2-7,CASRPWTGRSYEQYF,TGTGCCAGCAGACCTTGGACAGGGCGATCCTACGAGCAGTACTTC
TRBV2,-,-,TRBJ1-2,CASTKGGPTRDGYTF,TGTGCCAGCACGAAAGGGGGACCTACTCGAGATGGCTACACCTTC
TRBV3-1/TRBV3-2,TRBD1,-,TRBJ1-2,CASSREDRAAGYTF,TGTGCCAGCAGCCGCGAGGACAGGGCCGCAGGCTACACCTTC
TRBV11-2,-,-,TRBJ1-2,CASSLVTYGYTF,TGTGCCAGCAGCTTAGTGACCTATGGCTACACCTTC
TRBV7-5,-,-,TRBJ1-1,CARSLEMMRGRDTEAFF,TGTGCCAGAAGCTTAGAGATGATGAGGGGGCGTGACACTGAAGCTTTCTTT
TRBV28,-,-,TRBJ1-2,CASTPFDRRFYGYTF,TGTGCCAGCACGCCCTTCGACAGGCGCTTTTATGGCTACACCTTC
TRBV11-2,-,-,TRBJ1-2,CASSLGPGKDRAGYTF,TGTGCCAGCAGCTTAGGTCCCGGGAAGGATAGGGCGGGCTACACCTTC
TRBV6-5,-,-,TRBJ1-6,CATQRGLNSPLHF,TGTGCCACCCAAAGGGGCCTGAATTCACCCCTCCACTTT
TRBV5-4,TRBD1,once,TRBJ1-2,CASSLGGGGYYGYTF,TGTGCCAGCAGCTTGGGAGGAGGGGGCTACTATGGCTACACCTTC